These 32 T cell receptor beta chains originate from one sample sequenced in a study of Ad26.COV2.S vaccination and SARS-CoV-2 variants (dated by TCRdb to about 2021). Per the publication, the treatment or condition label means: 19 received Ad26.COV2.S at low or high dose, single or two shots; about 5 received placebo; per-sample allocation not given. For vaccine and placebo recipients, repertoires were sequenced using samples collected on day 63 after the first injection. Library preparation employed the immunoSEQ multiplex PCR assay. TCRdb holds this immuneACCESS table with in-frame rearrangements only. Some clones are missing; in checked studies, unresolved V genes explain under half, and the rest has no known cause. This sample comprises some 340,000 clones, around 83% of them detected only once. The top ten constitute more than 1.5% of the sample. Sequencing used peripheral blood, obtained in a trial of Ad26.COV2.S vaccine versus placebo. Every receptor here comes from a person aged 18 to 65 who received the Ad26.COV2.S COVID-19 vaccine or a placebo.

The chain carries TRBV6-2 or TRBV6-3 and TRBJ2-5; 7 bases fit TRBD2. This CDR3 is built from 15 residues. V lost 5 bases, J lost 4 bases, and 10 bases stayed unmatched. Germline assignment: CDR1 MNHEY and CDR2 SVGEGT. The CDR3 here is CASSQGLTGGETQYF. The CDR3 nucleotides are TGTGCCAGCAGTCAGGGACTCACGGGGGGAGAGACCCAGTACTTC.

The chain links TRBV6-6 to TRBJ1-2, with D possibly TRBD1 on 6 matching bases. The CDR3 sequence is 15 residues long. The V gene's germline CDR1 is MNHNY and CDR2 SVGAGI (reference sequence). V shed 10 bases and J shed 4 bases, with 22 bases lying between them. The CDR3 bases are TGTGCCACTGGGGACAATTTCAAGAACCTCTATGGCTACACCTTC. Its translation: CATGDNFKNLYGYTF.

The chain recombines TRBV6-5 with TRBJ1-4; the D gene is possibly TRBD1 (5 bases). This CDR3 is 12 amino acids long. V was cut by 5 bases and J by 8 bases, with 9 bases left in between. Germline V gene lookup returns CDR1 MNHEY and CDR2 SVGAGI. CDR3 sequence: CASSPRGEKLFF. In DNA form, the CDR3 reads TGTGCCAGCAGTCCTAGGGGAGAAAAACTGTTTTTT.

This clone occurred once. The V gene is TRBV20-1, the J gene TRBJ1-2; D gene uncertain. The CDR3 loop spans 13 amino acids. V lost 3 bases and J 4 bases, leaving 12 bases between the germline ends. CDR1 and CDR2 from the germline V gene are DFQATT and SNEGSKA (reference sequence). The CDR3 region is CSASRQQSYGYTF. The CDR3 nucleotides are TGCAGTGCTAGTAGGCAGCAAAGCTATGGCTACACCTTC.

The V call is TRBV5-4, the J call TRBJ2-3, with D unclear. Germline CDR1 SGHNT, CDR2 YYREEE (reference sequence). The ends were cut back, 0 bases at V and 5 bases at J, with 10 bases in the middle. CDR3 size: 14 residues. DNA of the CDR3: TGTGCCAGCAGCTTGGTTGGTAGTAAAGATACGCAGTATTTT. Translating it yields CASSLVGSKDTQYF.

This sequence joins TRBV19 and TRBJ1-2; D uncertain. Per germline, CDR1 LNHDA and CDR2 SQIVND (reference sequence). The CDR3 is 15 amino acids. The germline V and J ends were trimmed by 3 bases and 4 bases, with 15 bases remaining between them. The CDR3 protein is CASSIMSAVGYGYTF. Written as DNA, the CDR3 is TGTGCCAGTAGTATTATGAGTGCAGTTGGCTATGGCTACACCTTC.

This clone was recorded a few times. This chain uses TRBV30 with TRBJ1-5; 7 bases line up with TRBD1. The CDR3 runs to 12 residues. V lost 7 bases, J lost 3 bases, and 3 bases stayed unmatched. Germline V gene lookup returns CDR1 GTSNPN and CDR2 SVGIG (reference sequence). The CDR3 bases are TGTGCCTTTCAGGGGGTCAATCAGCCCCAGCATTTT. This codes for CAFQGVNQPQHF.

This chain uses TRBV19 with TRBJ1-5; D gene ambiguous. Trimming removed 4 bases from V and 11 bases from J, with 24 bases in between. The CDR3 contains 16 residues. The germline gives CDR1 LNHDA, CDR2 SQIVND (reference sequence). The CDR3 nucleotides are TGTGCCAGTAGTACGCTCCCAGGTGAAGGGAGGTCGTCCCAGCATTTT. It yields the protein CASSTLPGEGRSSQHF.

V and J are TRBV5-5 and TRBJ2-3; 7 nucleotides match TRBD1. There are 17 residues in the CDR3. The V gene end was trimmed by 3 bases and the J gene end by 2 bases; junction bases not matched to a gene: 12. Germline V gene sequence: CDR1 SGHKS, CDR2 YYEKEE (reference sequence). In DNA, the CDR3 is TGTGCCAGCAGCTCCCCTGCGCCGGGACAGAACACAGATACGCAGTATTTT. Its protein is CASSSPAPGQNTDTQYF.

This clone was counted at least ten times. This sample includes further DNA sequences coding for the same CDR3. The V gene is TRBV6-2 or TRBV6-3, the J gene TRBJ1-1; no definite D call. The length of the CDR3 is 15 residues. Per germline, CDR1 MNHEY and CDR2 SVGEGT. Trimming removed 0 bases from V and 0 bases from J, with 8 bases in between. Written as DNA, the CDR3 is TGTGCCAGCAGTTACTCGAGGCTGTTGAACACTGAAGCTTTCTTT. Its translation: CASSYSRLLNTEAFF.

The chain combines TRBV6-5 with TRBJ2-5; the D gene is possibly TRBD2 (5 bases). The CDR3 contains 15 residues. V lost 6 bases and J lost 5, with 19 bases in between. CDR1 and CDR2 from the germline V gene are MNHEY and SVGAGI. The CDR3 DNA reads TGTGCCAGCAGACCTGGAGGAAACCGGTGGGAGACCCAGTACTTC. It translates to CASRPGGNRWETQYF.

Comments on this clone: Other nucleotide sequences in the sample specify the same CDR3. This chain links TRBV15 with TRBJ1-2; D is uncertain. V lost 1 base and J lost 4, with 7 bases in between. The length of the CDR3 is 13 residues. Germline CDR1 LNHNV, CDR2 YYDKDF (reference sequence). The CDR3 DNA sequence: TGTGCCACCAGCAGAGGGGGTTCCTATGGCTACACCTTC. This encodes CATSRGGSYGYTF.

This chain links TRBV5-1 with TRBJ2-2, with 8 positions matching TRBD1. CDR3 length: 14 amino acids. V dropped 2 bases and J dropped 6; count of bases not matched to a gene: 3. Germline V CDR1 and CDR2: SGHRS, YFSETQ. The CDR3 here is CASSLQQGAGELFF. The CDR3 nucleotides are TGCGCCAGCAGCTTACAACAGGGGGCCGGGGAGCTGTTTTTT. The full variable domain, in which reference TRBV5-1 and TRBJ2-2 provide the parts outside the CDR3, is KAGVTQTPRYLIKTRGQQVTLSCSPISGHRSVSWYQQTPGQGLQFLFEYFSETQRNKGNFPGRFSGRQFSNSRSEMNVSTLELGDSALYLCASSLQQGAGELFFGEGSRLTVL.

The rearrangement uses TRBV6-1 and TRBJ2-7, with TRBD1 matching 8 bases. The V segment lost 3 bases and the J segment 7 bases; nucleotides outside the gene matches: 8. This CDR3 has 14 residues. Germline CDR1 and CDR2: MNHNS and SASEGT. This chain's CDR3 is CASSEPRGRREQYF. The DNA of the CDR3 is TGTGCCAGCAGTGAGCCCAGGGGGCGCCGGGAGCAGTACTTC.

The V and J genes are TRBV7-2 and TRBJ2-5, with D tentatively TRBD2 (7 bases). The germline V gene encodes CDR1 SGHTA and CDR2 FQGNSA. The V end was cut by 1 base, the J end by 7 bases, with 13 bases between. This CDR3 spans 14 amino acids. This CDR3 reads CASSLDWGGPTQYF. CDR3 nucleotides: TGTGCCAGCAGCTTAGACTGGGGGGGCCCGACCCAGTACTTC.

The J gene is TRBJ1-2, the V gene TRBV7-6; 8 bases fit TRBD1. This CDR3 is 13 amino acids long. Germline V gene data show CDR1 as SGHVS and CDR2 as FNYEAQ. Germline trimming cut 4 bases from V and 4 bases from J; bases unmatched to any gene: 2. CDR3 sequence (DNA): TGTGCCAGCAGCTACGGGACAGGCTATGGCTACACCTTC. It yields the protein CASSYGTGYGYTF.

The DNA for the CDR3 is TGTGCCAGCAGCCCGCCCGGGAGACTCGAGCAGTACTTC. Translated: CASSPPGRLEQYF. The rearrangement joins TRBV11-2 to TRBJ2-7, with D possibly matching TRBD2 (6 bases). The CDR3 totals 13 residues. Germline CDR1 is SGHAT and CDR2 is FQNNGV. V lost 5 bases and J 6 bases, leaving 14 bases between the germline ends.

The chain links TRBV4-1 to TRBJ1-2; perhaps TRBD1 as D (5 bases). V lost 0 bases and J 8 bases, leaving 16 bases between the germline ends. CDR1 MGHRA and CDR2 YSYEKL come from the germline V gene. The CDR3 totals 15 residues. CDR3 DNA: TGCGCCAGCAGCCAAGATGGGGCGGTAACGAGAGGCTACACCTTC. The encoded protein is CASSQDGAVTRGYTF.

This chain links TRBV11-3 with TRBJ2-1, with D uncertain. This CDR3 contains 14 residues. Germline V gene data show CDR1 as SGHNT and CDR2 as YENEEA. Trimming took off 6 bases at V and 0 bases at J, with 9 bases between the two ends. CDR3 residues: CASSSVSSYNEQFF. The CDR3 nucleotides read TGTGCCAGCAGTTCGGTTAGCTCCTACAATGAGCAGTTCTTC.

Notes on this clone: The junction and the germline gene differ at one end; a read error may be behind it. CDR3 DNA: TGTGCCAGCAGCTTAGTAAGAGGACATTCCTTAAGGTTT. Residues: CASSLVRGHSLRF. This rearrangement joins TRBV11-2 to TRBJ1-4; maybe TRBD1 (5 bases). The germline gives CDR1 SGHAT, CDR2 FQNNGV. The CDR3 consists of 13 residues.

This clone has a handful of counts. J is TRBJ2-7 and V is TRBV15, with D possibly called TRBD1 or TRBD2 (5 bases each). CDR1 is LNHNV, CDR2 YYDKDF, per germline (reference sequence). Trimming stripped 1 base from V and 3 bases from J, with 13 bases between. The CDR3 extends over 15 amino acids. In DNA form, the CDR3 reads TGTGCCACCAGCAGAGGGGACGGGGTGGGCTACGAGCAGTACTTC. As protein: CATSRGDGVGYEQYF.

The chain couples TRBV4-1 to TRBJ2-3, with a possible D match to TRBD2 (5 bases). CDR1 and CDR2 (germline): MGHRA, YSYEKL. The V and J ends lost 3 bases and 14 bases respectively, with 21 bases between them. CDR3 length: 14 amino acids. The CDR3 is CASSQMPRTTDSYF. Written as DNA, the CDR3 is TGCGCCAGCAGCCAGATGCCCCGGACGACGGACTCGTATTTT.

As concerns this clone: The same CDR3 arises from other DNA sequences in this sample as well. The J gene is TRBJ1-5, the V gene TRBV19; no definite D call. Germline values: CDR1 LNHDA, CDR2 SQIVND (reference sequence). The V end was cut by 3 bases, the J end by 1 base, with 7 bases between. This CDR3 has 14 amino acids. The DNA of the CDR3 is TGTGCCAGTAGTATCACCGGCAGCAATCAGCCCCAGCATTTT. Amino acids: CASSITGSNQPQHF.

The chain carries TRBV18 and TRBJ1-1; possible D gene TRBD1, 6 bases. The CDR3 covers 14 residues. Germline V CDR1 and CDR2: KGHSH, LQKENI. V lost 3 bases to trimming and J lost 1 base, with 9 bases between them. Here the CDR3 reads CASSPQGQNTEAFF. CDR3 nucleotides: TGTGCCAGCTCACCCCAGGGACAGAACACTGAAGCTTTCTTT. The whole variable domain, filled in from reference TRBV18 and TRBJ1-1, reads NAGVMQNPRHLVRRRGQEARLRCSPMKGHSHVYWYRQLPEEGLKFMVYLQKENIIDESGMPKERFSAEFPKEGPSILRIQQVVRGDSAAYFCASSPQGQNTEAFFGQGTRLTVV.

The genes are TRBV14 and TRBJ1-2; D possibly corresponds to TRBD1 (6 bases). In germline, CDR1 is SGHDN, CDR2 FVKESK. CDR3 size: 14 residues. V lost 4 bases, J lost 5 bases, and 14 bases lay in between. The CDR3 region has the DNA TGTGCCAGCAGCCTGAGGGGGGGGAAATATGGCTACACCTTC. Its translation: CASSLRGGKYGYTF.

The chain combines TRBV23-1 with TRBJ1-1, with a weak D call TRBD1 (5 bases). TRBV23-1 is classed as an ORF, of uncertain function. V was pared by 0 bases and J by 3 bases, with 14 bases between. This CDR3 is built from 16 residues. The CDR3 loop reads CASSQSARQKDTEAFF. The CDR3 DNA follows: TGCGCCAGCAGTCAATCCGCTCGACAGAAGGACACTGAAGCTTTCTTT.

The chain employs TRBV9 and TRBJ1-2; D not resolved. The length of the CDR3 is 15 residues. Between the trimmed V and J ends, which lost 0 bases and 5 bases, there was a span of 14 bases. Germline V gives CDR1 SGDLS, CDR2 YYNGEE. In DNA, the CDR3 is TGTGCCAGCAGCGTAGGCGCAACGAGCTTGTATGGCTACACCTTC. Translated: CASSVGATSLYGYTF.

The genes are TRBV19 and TRBJ1-5, with 9 bases aligning to TRBD1. Looked up from germline, CDR1 is LNHDA and CDR2 is SQIVND (reference sequence). This CDR3 spans 19 amino acids. V lost 5 bases and J lost 0; bases outside the gene matches: 14. The CDR3 DNA is TGTGCCAGTAGTCCAAGGGACAGGGTGCTCGCGTATAGCAATCAGCCCCAGCATTTT. It is translated as CASSPRDRVLAYSNQPQHF.

The genes are TRBV14 and TRBJ1-1, with 9 bases lining up with TRBD1. Germline V gene lookup returns CDR1 SGHDN and CDR2 FVKESK. V shed 3 bases and J 5 bases; nucleotides not matched to a gene: 22. There are 20 residues in the CDR3. The CDR3 sequence: CASSHFTEFRTGVMWTEAFF. CDR3 coding DNA: TGTGCCAGCAGCCACTTTACGGAGTTCAGGACAGGGGTAATGTGGACTGAAGCTTTCTTT.

The chain uses TRBV7-9 and TRBJ2-1; the D is unclear. The V gene's germline CDR1 is SEHNR and CDR2 FQNEAQ (reference sequence). V gave up 8 bases and J gave up 0 bases, with 26 bases separating them. The CDR3 contains 19 residues. The CDR3 DNA reads as TGTGCCAGCGGTTTTATTAGATCCGGGCGACCGAGCTCCTACAATGAGCAGTTCTTC. Translation gives CASGFIRSGRPSSYNEQFF.

J is TRBJ1-6 and V is TRBV6-6, with D unresolved. This CDR3 is 11 amino acids long. Germline loops: CDR1 MNHNY, CDR2 SVGAGI (reference sequence). V lost 4 bases to trimming and J lost 6 bases, with 1 base between them. The CDR3 is CASSSNSPLHF. CDR3 DNA sequence: TGTGCCAGCAGTTCTAATTCACCCCTCCACTTT.

The V call is TRBV7-9, the J call TRBJ2-2; 7 nucleotides agree with TRBD1. CDR3 length: 15 amino acids. The ends lost 3 bases at V and 7 bases at J; junction bases unmatched: 8. From germline, CDR1 is SEHNR and CDR2 FQNEAQ (reference sequence). CDR3 loop: CASSFPDRADGELFF. DNA of the CDR3: TGTGCCAGCAGCTTCCCCGACAGGGCGGACGGGGAGCTGTTTTTT.